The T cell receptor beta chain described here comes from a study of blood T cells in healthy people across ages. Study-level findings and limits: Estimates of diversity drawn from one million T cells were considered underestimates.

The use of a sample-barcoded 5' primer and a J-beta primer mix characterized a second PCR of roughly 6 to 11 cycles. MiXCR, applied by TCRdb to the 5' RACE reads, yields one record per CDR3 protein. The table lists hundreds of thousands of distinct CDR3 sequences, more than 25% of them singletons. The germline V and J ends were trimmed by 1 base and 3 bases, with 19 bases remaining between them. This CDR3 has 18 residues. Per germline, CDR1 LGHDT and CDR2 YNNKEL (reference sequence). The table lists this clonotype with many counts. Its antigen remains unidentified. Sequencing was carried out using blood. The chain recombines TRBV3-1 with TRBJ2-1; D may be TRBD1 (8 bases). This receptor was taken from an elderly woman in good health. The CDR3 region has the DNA TGTGCCAGCAGCCAAGTGGGGGAGGGCAGGGGGCTCTACAATGAGCAGTTCTTC. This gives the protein CASSQVGEGRGLYNEQFF.